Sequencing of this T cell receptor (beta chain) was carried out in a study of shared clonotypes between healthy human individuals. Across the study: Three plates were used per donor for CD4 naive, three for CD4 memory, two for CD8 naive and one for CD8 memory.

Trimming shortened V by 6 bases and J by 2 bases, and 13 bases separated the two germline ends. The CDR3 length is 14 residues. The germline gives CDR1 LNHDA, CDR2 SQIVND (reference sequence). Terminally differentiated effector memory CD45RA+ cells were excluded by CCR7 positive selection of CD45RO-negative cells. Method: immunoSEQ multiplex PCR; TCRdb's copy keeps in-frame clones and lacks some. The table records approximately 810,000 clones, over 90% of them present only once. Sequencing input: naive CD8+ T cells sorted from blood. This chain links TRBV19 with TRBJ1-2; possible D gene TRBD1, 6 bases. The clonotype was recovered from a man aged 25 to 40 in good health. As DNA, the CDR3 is TGTGCCAGTAGGAACACAGGGTCCAACTATGGCTACACCTTC. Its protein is CASRNTGSNYGYTF.